Below are 8 T cell receptor beta chains sequenced from a single sample in a study of T cells after posttransplantation cyclophosphamide. Some clones are missing from TCRdb's copy, which holds only in-frame ones; the method was immunoSEQ multiplex PCR. The sample contains 12,000 or so clones, none occurring once; roughly 27% lies in the top ten. Busulfan-fludarabine conditioning, marrow transplant, and cyclophosphamide on days +3 and +4 were administered. Sequencing used PBMCs, obtained after allogeneic stem cell transplant with posttransplant cyclophosphamide. These receptors were obtained from a female patient in her 40s who received an allogeneic stem cell transplant from a related donor, was CMV-positive, and had acute GVHD only. Some T cells may trace back to the graft donor.

This clone was seen a few times. The V and J genes are TRBV6-6 and TRBJ2-3, with D possibly being TRBD2 (5 bases). Germline CDR1 MNHNY, CDR2 SVGAGI (reference sequence). The CDR3 runs 12 residues. V shed 10 bases and J shed 0 bases, with 8 bases lying between them. The CDR3: CATGLSTDTQYF. The CDR3 region has the DNA TGTGCCACAGGACTTAGCACAGATACGCAGTATTTT.

This clone has a handful of counts. The chain uses TRBV30 and TRBJ2-3; 10 bases line up with TRBD1. CDR3 length: 13 residues. Germline loops: CDR1 GTSNPN, CDR2 SVGIG (reference sequence). V gave up 4 bases and J gave up 8 bases; unmatched junction bases: 6. This chain's CDR3 is CAWTDRGLGTQYF. In DNA form, the CDR3 reads TGTGCCTGGACAGACAGGGGGCTTGGTACGCAGTATTTT.

There are many counts of this clone. The gene calls are TRBV30 and TRBJ1-2; TRBD1 matches at 11 bases. V gave up 8 bases and J gave up 5 bases; unmatched junction bases: 1. The CDR3 contains 11 residues. Germline V gene lookup returns CDR1 GTSNPN and CDR2 SVGIG (reference sequence). The CDR3: CAGTGGYGYTF. The DNA for the CDR3 is TGTGCCGGGACAGGGGGATATGGCTACACCTTC.

This clone was observed many times. The chain uses TRBV6-5 and TRBJ1-1; D gene uncertain. V lost 0 bases and J lost 0, with 5 bases in between. Germline values: CDR1 MNHEY, CDR2 SVGAGI. The CDR3 has 14 residues. The CDR3 nucleotides are TGTGCCAGCAGTTACTCATTTATGAACACTGAAGCTTTCTTT. Translation gives CASSYSFMNTEAFF.

This clone was observed many times. The chain combines TRBV9 with TRBJ2-7, with D perhaps matching TRBD1 (6 bases). This CDR3 comprises 15 residues. Trimming removed 4 bases from V and 3 bases from J, with 17 bases in between. CDR1 and CDR2 (germline): SGDLS, YYNGEE. Here the CDR3 DNA reads TGTGCCAGCAGCCCGCGACAGGAAATCATCTACGAGCAGTACTTC. This sequence encodes CASSPRQEIIYEQYF.

The chain combines TRBV7-2 with TRBJ2-1, with TRBD2 identical over 9 bases. V lost 3 bases to trimming and J lost 3 bases; unmatched junction nucleotides: 3. The germline CDR1 and CDR2 sequences are SGHTA and FQGNSA. The CDR3 runs 15 residues. CDR3 DNA: TGTGCCAGCAGCTTGAGCGGGGGGCTCTACAATGAGCAGTTCTTC. This codes for CASSLSGGLYNEQFF. Variable domain in full (rest from reference TRBV7-2 and TRBJ2-1): GAGVSQSPSNKVTEKGKDVELRCDPISGHTALYWYRQSLGQGLEFLIYFQGNSAPDKSGLPSDRFSAERTGGSVSTLTIQRTQQEDSAVYLCASSLSGGLYNEQFFGPGTRLTVL.

This clone was picked up a small number of times. The chain combines TRBV7-2 with TRBJ2-3; D perhaps matches TRBD2 (6 bases). This CDR3 is built from 15 residues. Trimming removed 5 bases from V and 6 bases from J, with 18 bases in between. Germline assignment: CDR1 SGHTA and CDR2 FQGNSA. CDR3 DNA sequence: TGTGCCAGCAGCGTAACCGGGACTCAGTTTGATACGCAGTATTTT. Its translation is CASSVTGTQFDTQYF.

Ten or more counts support this clone. The rearrangement links TRBV5-1 to TRBJ2-7; 8 positions agree with TRBD2. The CDR3 has 13 amino acids. CDR1 SGHRS and CDR2 YFSETQ come from the germline V gene. Unmatched junction bases numbered 3, after V lost 4 bases and J lost 3 bases. CDR3 bases: TGCGCCAGCAGCACGGGACTAGACTACGAGCAGTACTTC. It translates to CASSTGLDYEQYF.